This T cell receptor (beta chain) is from a study of Graves' ophthalmopathy and Graves' hyperthyroidism. For repertoire sequencing, the TCR beta CDR3 regions were amplified from RNA transcripts. Amplification began with first-round RT-PCR using HTBI primers, then second-round multiplex PCR was performed. Each CDR3 protein gets one entry after TCRdb re-called the multiplex PCR reads with MiXCR. Here the sample spans 200,000 to 300,000 distinct CDR3 sequences, around 50% being singletons. This CDR3 region has 13 residues. V was trimmed by 5 bases and J by 2 bases, leaving 10 bases between them. The chain combines TRBV12-3 or TRBV12-4 with TRBJ2-7, with unresolved D. The sequencing sample was made of peripheral blood. This clonotype was obtained from an adult man with Graves' ophthalmopathy. CDR3 sequence (DNA): TGTGCCAGCAGTCTTTACGGTCCCTACGAGCAGTACTTC. Amino acid sequence: CASSLYGPYEQYF.